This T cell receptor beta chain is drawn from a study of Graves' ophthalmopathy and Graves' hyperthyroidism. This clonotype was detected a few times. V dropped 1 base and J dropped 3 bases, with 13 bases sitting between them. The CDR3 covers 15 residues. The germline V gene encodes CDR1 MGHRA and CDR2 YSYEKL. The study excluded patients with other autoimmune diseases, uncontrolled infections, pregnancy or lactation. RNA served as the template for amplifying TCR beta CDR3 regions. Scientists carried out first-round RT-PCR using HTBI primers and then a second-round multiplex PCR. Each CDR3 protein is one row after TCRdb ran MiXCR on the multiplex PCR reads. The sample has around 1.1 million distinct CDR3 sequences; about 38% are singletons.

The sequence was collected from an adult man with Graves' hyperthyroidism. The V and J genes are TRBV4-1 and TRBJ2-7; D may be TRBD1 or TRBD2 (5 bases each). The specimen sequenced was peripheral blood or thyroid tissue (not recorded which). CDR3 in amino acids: CASSQGDGGGYEQYF. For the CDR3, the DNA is TGCGCCAGCAGCCAAGGGGACGGCGGTGGCTACGAGCAGTACTTC.